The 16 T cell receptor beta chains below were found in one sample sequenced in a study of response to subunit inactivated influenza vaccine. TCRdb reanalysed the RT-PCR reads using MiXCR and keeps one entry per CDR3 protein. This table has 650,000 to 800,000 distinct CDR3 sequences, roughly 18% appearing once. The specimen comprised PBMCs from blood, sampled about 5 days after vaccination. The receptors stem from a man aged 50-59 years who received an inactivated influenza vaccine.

Here the CDR3 DNA reads TGCAGCGTCATCGGGGGTACAGATACGCAGTATTTT. It specifies CSVIGGTDTQYF. This rearrangement joins TRBV29-1 to TRBJ2-3; maybe TRBD2 (6 bases). The germline gives CDR1 SQVTM, CDR2 ANQGSEA. The V end was cut by 6 bases, the J end by 3 bases, with 10 bases between. The CDR3 spans 12 residues.

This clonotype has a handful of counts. The CDR3 reads CASKGGTSLHNEQFF. CDR3 DNA: TGTGCCAGCAAGGGGGGGACTAGCCTTCACAATGAGCAGTTCTTC. V is TRBV12-3 or TRBV12-4 and J is TRBJ2-1, with 9 bases matching TRBD2. V lost 7 bases and J lost 5; bases outside the gene matches: 9. CDR3 length equals 15 residues.

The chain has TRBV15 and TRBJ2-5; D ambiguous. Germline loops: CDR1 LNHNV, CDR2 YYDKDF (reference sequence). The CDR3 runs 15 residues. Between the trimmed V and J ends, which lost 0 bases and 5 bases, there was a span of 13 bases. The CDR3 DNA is TGTGCCACCAGCAGAGATCACGGGTTTACTGAGACCCAGTACTTC. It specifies CATSRDHGFTETQYF. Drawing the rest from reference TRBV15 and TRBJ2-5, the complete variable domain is DAMVIQNPRYQVTQFGKPVTLSCSQTLNHNVMYWYQQKSSQAPKLLFHYYDKDFNNEADTPDNFQSRRPNTSFCFLDIRSPGLGDTAMYLCATSRDHGFTETQYFGPGTRLLVL.

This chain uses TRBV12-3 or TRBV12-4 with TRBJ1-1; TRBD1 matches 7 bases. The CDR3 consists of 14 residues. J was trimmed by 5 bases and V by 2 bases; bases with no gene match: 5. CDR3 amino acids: CASSLIGGWTEAFF. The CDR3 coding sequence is TGTGCCAGCAGTTTAATAGGGGGCTGGACTGAAGCTTTCTTT.

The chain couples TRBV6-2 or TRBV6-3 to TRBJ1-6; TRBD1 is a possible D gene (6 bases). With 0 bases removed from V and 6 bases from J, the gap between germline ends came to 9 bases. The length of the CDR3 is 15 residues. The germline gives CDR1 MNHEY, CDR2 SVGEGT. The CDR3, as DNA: TGTGCCAGCAGTTACTCGGCCAGGGGTAATTCACCCCTCCACTTT. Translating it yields CASSYSARGNSPLHF.

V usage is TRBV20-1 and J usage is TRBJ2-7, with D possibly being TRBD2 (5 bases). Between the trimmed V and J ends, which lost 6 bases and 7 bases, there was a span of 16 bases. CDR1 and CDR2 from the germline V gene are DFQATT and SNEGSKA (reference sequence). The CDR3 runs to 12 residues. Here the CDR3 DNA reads TGCAGTGCCCGAGCGGTTTCCCGGGAGCAGTACTTC. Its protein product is CSARAVSREQYF.

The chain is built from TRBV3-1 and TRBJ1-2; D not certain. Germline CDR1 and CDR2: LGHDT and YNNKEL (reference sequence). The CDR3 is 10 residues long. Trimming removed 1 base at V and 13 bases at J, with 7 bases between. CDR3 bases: TGTGCCAGCAGCCAAGTTGGGGTCACCTTC. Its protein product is CASSQVGVTF.

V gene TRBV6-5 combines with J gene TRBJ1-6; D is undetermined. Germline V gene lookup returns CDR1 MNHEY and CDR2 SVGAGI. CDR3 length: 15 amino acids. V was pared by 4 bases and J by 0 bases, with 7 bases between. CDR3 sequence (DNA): TGTGCCAGCAGTTTCAAGTACTCCTATAATTCACCCCTCCACTTT. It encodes CASSFKYSYNSPLHF.

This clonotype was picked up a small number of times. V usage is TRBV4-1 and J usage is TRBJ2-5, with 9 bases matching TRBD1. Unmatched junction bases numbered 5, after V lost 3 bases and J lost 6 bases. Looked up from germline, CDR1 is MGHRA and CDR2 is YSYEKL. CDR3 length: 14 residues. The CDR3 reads CASSQGQGGKTQYF. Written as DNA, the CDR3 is TGCGCCAGCAGCCAGGGACAGGGTGGAAAGACCCAGTACTTC.

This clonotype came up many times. The CDR3 loop reads CASSPVGTGELFF. The CDR3 region has the DNA TGTGCCAGCAGTCCGGTGGGTACCGGGGAGCTGTTTTTT. V usage is TRBV7-2 and J usage is TRBJ2-2; no definite D call. Trimming stripped 6 bases from V and 5 bases from J, with 10 bases between. Germline-derived CDR1 and CDR2 are SGHTA and FQGNSA. This CDR3 has 13 amino acids.

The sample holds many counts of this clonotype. The DNA of the CDR3 is TGTGCCAGCAGCTTAGTCCGGCAGGGGTACCGCACAGATACGCAGTATTTT. Amino acids: CASSLVRQGYRTDTQYF. V gene TRBV7-8 combines with J gene TRBJ2-3, with TRBD1 as a possible D gene (6 bases). V lost 1 base and J lost 1, with 15 bases in between. The germline V gene encodes CDR1 SGHVS and CDR2 FQNEAQ. This CDR3 contains 17 residues.

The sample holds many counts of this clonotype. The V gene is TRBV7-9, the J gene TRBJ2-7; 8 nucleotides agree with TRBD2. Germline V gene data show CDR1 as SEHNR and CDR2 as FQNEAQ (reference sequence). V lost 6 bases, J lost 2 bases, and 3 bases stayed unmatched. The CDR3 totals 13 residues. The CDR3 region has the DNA TGTGCCAGCAGTTCCGGGAGGGCCTACGAGCAGTACTTC. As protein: CASSSGRAYEQYF.

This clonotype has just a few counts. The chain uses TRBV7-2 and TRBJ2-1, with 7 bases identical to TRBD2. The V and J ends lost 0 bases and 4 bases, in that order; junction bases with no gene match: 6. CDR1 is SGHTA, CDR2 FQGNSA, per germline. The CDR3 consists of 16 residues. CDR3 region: CASSLAGPSGYNEQFF. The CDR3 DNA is TGTGCCAGCAGCTTAGCGGGTCCTAGCGGATACAATGAGCAGTTCTTC.

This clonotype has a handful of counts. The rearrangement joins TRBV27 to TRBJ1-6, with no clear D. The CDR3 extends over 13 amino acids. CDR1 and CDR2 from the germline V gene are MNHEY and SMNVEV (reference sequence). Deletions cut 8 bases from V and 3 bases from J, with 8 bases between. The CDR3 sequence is CASEDRYNSPLHF. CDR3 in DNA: TGTGCCAGCGAAGACCGCTATAATTCACCCCTCCACTTT.

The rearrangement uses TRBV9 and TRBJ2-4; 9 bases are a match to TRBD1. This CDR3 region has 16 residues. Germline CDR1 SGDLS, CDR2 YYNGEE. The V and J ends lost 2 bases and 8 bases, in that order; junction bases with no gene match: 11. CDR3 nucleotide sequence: TGTGCCAGCAGCGTGGCCGTGGGACAGGGTGAGGACATTCAGTACTTC. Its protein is CASSVAVGQGEDIQYF. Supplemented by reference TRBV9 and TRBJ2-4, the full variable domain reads DSGVTQTPKHLITATGQRVTLRCSPRSGDLSVYWYQQSLDQGLQFLIQYYNGEERAKGNILERFSAQQFPDLHSELNLSSLELGDSALYFCASSVAVGQGEDIQYFGAGTRLSVL.

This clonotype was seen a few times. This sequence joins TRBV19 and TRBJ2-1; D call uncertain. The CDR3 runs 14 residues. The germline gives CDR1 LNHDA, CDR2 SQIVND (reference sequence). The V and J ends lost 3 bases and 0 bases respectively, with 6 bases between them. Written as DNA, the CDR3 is TGTGCCAGTAGTATTCAAAGCTCCTACAATGAGCAGTTCTTC. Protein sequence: CASSIQSSYNEQFF.